Following are 18 T cell receptor beta chains from one sample sequenced in a study of T cells after yellow fever vaccination. TCRdb called the 5' RACE reads again in MiXCR, with one record for every CDR3 protein. Of just under 600,000 distinct CDR3 sequences in the sample, roughly 12% were seen once. Material: PBMCs, obtained on the day of the yellow fever booster vaccination. Every receptor here comes from a man under 40 who received the YFV17D yellow fever vaccine.

The table lists this clonotype with many counts. V usage is TRBV5-1 and J usage is TRBJ2-1, with D perhaps TRBD2 (6 bases). V was cut by 4 bases and J by 3 bases, with 14 bases left in between. The V gene's germline CDR1 is SGHRS and CDR2 YFSETQ. The CDR3 totals 15 residues. As DNA, the CDR3 is TGCGCCAGCAGCCCGACTAGTGGTAACTACAATGAGCAGTTCTTC. This codes for CASSPTSGNYNEQFF.

This clonotype has more than one count but fewer than ten. This rearrangement joins TRBV18 to TRBJ2-2, with 8 bases fitting TRBD2. After removal of 3 bases from V and 7 bases from J, the junction contained 4 bases not matched to a gene. CDR1 and CDR2 from the germline V gene are KGHSH and LQKENI. CDR3 length: 14 residues. Here the CDR3 reads CASSPSGIDGELFF. CDR3 sequence (DNA): TGTGCCAGCTCACCTAGCGGGATCGACGGGGAGCTGTTTTTT.

This clonotype was detected only a few times. The V and J genes are TRBV4-3 and TRBJ2-7; TRBD2 matches at 9 bases. V lost 0 bases to trimming and J lost 2 bases; unmatched junction nucleotides: 11. CDR3 length: 18 residues. Per germline, CDR1 LGHNA and CDR2 YSLEER. In nucleotides, the CDR3 is TGCGCCAGCAGCCAAGAAATGGCGGGAGGGCTTAGAACCTACGAGCAGTACTTC. Translation: CASSQEMAGGLRTYEQYF.

This clonotype was seen a handful of times. The chain has TRBV30 and TRBJ1-4; the D is unclear. The CDR3 length is 14 residues. Germline CDR1 is GTSNPN and CDR2 is SVGIG (reference sequence). Trimming left V 2 bases short and J 8 bases short, with 15 bases between. Here the CDR3 reads CAWSSGRRVEKLFF. The CDR3 bases are TGTGCCTGGAGTTCTGGCAGGCGTGTGGAAAAACTGTTTTTT.

The chain joins TRBV3-1 to TRBJ1-1; 9 nucleotides line up with TRBD1. This CDR3 comprises 15 residues. Unmatched junction bases numbered 7, after V lost 3 bases and J lost 5 bases. Germline V gives CDR1 LGHDT, CDR2 YNNKEL (reference sequence). The CDR3 region is CASSHLTGGRTEAFF. The DNA of the CDR3 is TGTGCCAGCAGCCATTTAACAGGGGGCAGAACTGAAGCTTTCTTT.

V gene TRBV7-6 combines with J gene TRBJ2-7; D possibly matches TRBD1 or TRBD2 (5 bases each). Germline V lookup: CDR1 SGHVS, CDR2 FNYEAQ. The V end lost 1 base, the J end lost 4 bases, and 11 bases lay between the germline ends. The CDR3 has 14 residues. This chain's CDR3 is CASSLEVGPYEQYF. The CDR3 bases are TGTGCCAGCAGCTTAGAGGTGGGACCATACGAGCAGTACTTC.

This rearrangement joins TRBV7-8 to TRBJ2-2; 7 bases match TRBD1. The V gene end was trimmed by 5 bases and the J gene end by 0 bases; junction bases not matched to a gene: 9. The length of the CDR3 is 17 residues. CDR1 SGHVS and CDR2 FQNEAQ come from the germline V gene. The DNA of the CDR3 is TGTGCCAGCAGCCCCAGTAGGCAGGGGGCGAACACCGGGGAGCTGTTTTTT. This encodes CASSPSRQGANTGELFF.

This clonotype was seen only a few times. The chain joins TRBV28 to TRBJ2-3; 12 bases align to TRBD2. With 8 bases clipped from V and 6 bases from J, the junction kept 9 bases outside the gene matches. CDR1 is MDHEN and CDR2 is SYDVKM in the germline V gene. The CDR3 length is 15 residues. CDR3 loop: CASETSGRPRDTQYF. CDR3 bases: TGTGCCAGCGAAACTAGCGGGAGGCCCCGTGATACGCAGTATTTT. Together with reference TRBV28 and TRBJ2-3, the CDR3 gives the full variable domain: DVKVTQSSRYLVKRTGEKVFLECVQDMDHENMFWYRQDPGLGLRLIYFSYDVKMKEKGDIPEGYSVSREKKERFSLILESASTNQTSMYLCASETSGRPRDTQYFGPGTRLTVL.

At least ten counts were recorded for this clonotype. The V gene is TRBV7-6, the J gene TRBJ1-4, with a weak D call TRBD1 (5 bases). The CDR3 sequence is 12 residues long. Germline CDR1 is SGHVS and CDR2 is FNYEAQ. V was cut by 2 bases and J by 7 bases, with 5 bases left in between. In nucleotides, the CDR3 is TGTGCCAGCAGCTTACAGGGTGAAAAACTGTTTTTT. It yields the protein CASSLQGEKLFF.

The gene calls are TRBV11-3 and TRBJ2-2; unclear D gene. The CDR3 loop spans 15 amino acids. Trimming cost V 1 base and J 3 bases, with 9 bases left between them. CDR1 and CDR2 from the germline V gene are SGHNT and YENEEA. CDR3 loop: CASSLVRGDTGELFF. CDR3 sequence (DNA): TGTGCCAGCAGCTTAGTCCGTGGCGACACCGGGGAGCTGTTTTTT.

This clonotype was counted between two and nine times. The chain links TRBV24-1 to TRBJ2-5, with TRBD2 matching over 7 bases. The CDR3 has 15 amino acids. J gave up 1 base and V 2 bases, and 3 bases lay outside the gene matches. From germline, CDR1 is KGHDR and CDR2 SFDVKD. The CDR3 is CATSDSLAAQETQYF. For the CDR3, the DNA is TGTGCCACCAGTGATTCCCTAGCGGCCCAAGAGACCCAGTACTTC.

This chain joins TRBV20-1 and TRBJ2-1; D remains unclear. Per germline, CDR1 DFQATT and CDR2 SNEGSKA (reference sequence). This CDR3 spans 15 amino acids. Trimming took 0 bases from V and 3 from J, leaving 12 bases between them. CDR3 nucleotide sequence: TGCAGTGCTAGAGAAGGTGGCGGAAACTACAATGAGCAGTTCTTC. This gives the protein CSAREGGGNYNEQFF.

This chain links TRBV5-6 with TRBJ2-3; 7 positions agree with TRBD2. The length of the CDR3 is 13 residues. The germline gives CDR1 SGHDT, CDR2 YYEEEE. The J segment lost 6 bases and the V segment lost 2 bases, leaving 3 bases of the junction unmatched. CDR3 in DNA: TGTGCCAGCAGCTTCGACGGGAGGGATACGCAGTATTTT. Translated: CASSFDGRDTQYF.

V gene TRBV7-2 combines with J gene TRBJ1-1, with 9 nucleotides matching TRBD1. CDR3 length equals 12 residues. Losses at the gene ends were 3 bases for V and 12 bases for J; bases not matched to a gene: 5. Germline V lookup: CDR1 SGHTA, CDR2 FQGNSA. In nucleotides, the CDR3 is TGTGCCAGCAGCTTTACAGGGGGCGCAACTTTCTTT. This sequence encodes CASSFTGGATFF. The variable domain in full, completed from reference TRBV7-2 and TRBJ1-1, reads GAGVSQSPSNKVTEKGKDVELRCDPISGHTALYWYRQSLGQGLEFLIYFQGNSAPDKSGLPSDRFSAERTGGSVSTLTIQRTQQEDSAVYLCASSFTGGATFFGQGTRLTVV.

The chain carries TRBV5-5 and TRBJ2-5; weak D call: TRBD2 (5 bases). V shed 4 bases and J shed 5 bases, with 15 bases lying between them. The CDR3 runs to 14 residues. Germline values: CDR1 SGHKS, CDR2 YYEKEE (reference sequence). In nucleotides, the CDR3 is TGTGCCAGCAGCCCATTTGGAGGCGATGAGACCCAGTACTTC. Translation: CASSPFGGDETQYF.

The sample holds a few counts of this clonotype. The chain uses TRBV7-2 and TRBJ2-7; 9 positions agree with TRBD1. The CDR3 runs 13 residues. The germline V gene encodes CDR1 SGHTA and CDR2 FQGNSA. V shed 4 bases, J shed 6 bases, and the junction held 4 bases outside the gene matches. As DNA, the CDR3 is TGTGCCAGCAGCTGGAGACAGGGGGGCGAGCAGTACTTC. Its translation is CASSWRQGGEQYF.

This clonotype was detected a few times. The CDR3 sequence: CASSLRTVVGRHRTDTQYF. In DNA form, the CDR3 reads TGTGCCAGCAGCTTGCGTACGGTCGTGGGGCGCCACCGCACAGATACGCAGTATTTT. The chain joins TRBV5-6 to TRBJ2-3; D is possibly TRBD1 (5 bases). V shed 1 base and J shed 1 base, with 22 bases lying between them. Germline CDR1 and CDR2: SGHDT and YYEEEE. This CDR3 is built from 19 residues.

The rearrangement uses TRBV5-5 and TRBJ1-1; D remains ambiguous. Deletions cut 1 base from V and 1 base from J, with 8 bases between. Per the germline V gene, CDR1 is SGHKS and CDR2 is YYEKEE (reference sequence). The CDR3 sequence is 14 residues long. The CDR3 DNA reads TGTGCCAGCAGCTTGATTATGGCGAACACTGAAGCTTTCTTT. This codes for CASSLIMANTEAFF.